This is a list of T cell receptor beta chains from one sample in a study of CD8 T cells in Susac syndrome. TCRdb re-called the immunoSEQ multiplex PCR reads through MiXCR, storing one row per CDR3 protein. Seen here are 130,000 or so distinct CDR3 sequences, around 94% observed once, and the top ten hold 0.098%. Input material: CD4+ T cells from PBMCs. The origin of the receptors is a human donor in good health. Both conserved end residues are part of each CDR3. A D gene is named only where the DNA matches it firmly. Rows may omit the clone size; those that give it use once, few, many or a size class.

>TRBJ2-3|-|TRBV6-1|-
TGTGCCAGCAGTGCACCTCCCGGGGCTCCCCGAGATACGCAGTATTTT
CASSAPPGAPRDTQYF
>TRBJ2-3|-|TRBV12-3/TRBV12-4|TRBD1
TGTGCCAGCAGTCCGGGACAGGGAAGCACAGATACGCAGTATTTT
CASSPGQGSTDTQYF
>TRBJ1-5|once|TRBV6-1|-
TGTGCCAGCAGTAACCCGGACACGCCAGTTCAGCCCCAGCATTTT
CASSNPDTPVQPQHF
>TRBJ2-2|-|TRBV7-2|TRBD2
TGTGCCAGCAGCTCCGGGACTAGCTCCGACACCGGGGAGCTGTTTTTT
CASSSGTSSDTGELFF
>TRBJ2-1|-|TRBV20-1|-
TGCAGTGCTTCCACAGGGAGGGATGAGCAGTTCTTC
CSASTGRDEQFF
>TRBJ2-7|-|TRBV2|TRBD2
TGTGCCAGCAGTTCTAGCGGGACCCTTTACGAGCAGTACTTC
CASSSSGTLYEQYF
>TRBJ1-1|few|TRBV7-9|-
TGTGCCAGTAGTCTCGGACAAGAGAACACTGAAGCTTTCTTT
CASSLGQENTEAFF
>TRBJ2-1|-|TRBV27|-
TGTGCCAGCAGCCCTAGGGGCTCCACCTCCTACAATGAGCAGTTCTTC
CASSPRGSTSYNEQFF
>TRBJ2-1|-|TRBV5-6|TRBD2
TGTGCCAGCAGCTCCATTGGACTAGCGGGAGGGGGTGAGCAGTTCTTC
CASSSIGLAGGGEQFF
>TRBJ2-5|-|TRBV20-1|-
TGCAGTGCTAGACCACTGCTGGGGACCCAAGAGACCCAGTACTTC
CSARPLLGTQETQYF
>TRBJ1-4|-|TRBV2|-
TGTGCCAGCAGCGTCGGGGCTTCAACTAATGAAAAACTGTTTTTT
CASSVGASTNEKLFF
>TRBJ2-5|-|TRBV3-1|-
TGTGCCAGCAGCCCCGGCCCAGAGACCCAGTACTTC
CASSPGPETQYF
>TRBJ2-1|-|TRBV7-9|TRBD2
TGTGCCAGCAGCTTAGCGGGACTAGCGGGGATCTACAATGAGCAGTTCTTC
CASSLAGLAGIYNEQFF
>TRBJ2-7|-|TRBV6-6|-
TGTGCCAGCAGTTACGGGAGCAGCTCCTACGAGCAGTACTTC
CASSYGSSSYEQYF
>TRBJ2-1|-|TRBV7-3|TRBD1
TGTGCCAGCAGCCGTACCGGGACAGAATCCTACAATGAGCAGTTCTTC
CASSRTGTESYNEQFF
>TRBJ2-7|-|TRBV2|-
TGTGCCACTGCCGCTAGAGTCGGGTACGAGCAGTACTTC
CATAARVGYEQYF
>TRBJ2-7|-|TRBV3-1|TRBD2
TGTGCCAGCAGCCCTCAGGGACTAGCGGGAGTTTCGTACGAGCAGTACTTC
CASSPQGLAGVSYEQYF
>TRBJ2-5|-|TRBV7-7|-
TGTGCTAGCAGCTTGGCGCATCAAGAGACCCAGTACTTC
CASSLAHQETQYF
>TRBJ2-4|-|TRBV20-1|TRBD2
TGCAGTGCCTACCGGGGAGGGTCAGCCCATGGCATTCAGTACTTC
CSAYRGGSAHGIQYF
>TRBJ2-3|once|TRBV29-1|TRBD2
TGCAGCGTTGAAAGGGGACTAGCGCCCACCACAGATACGCAGTATTTT
CSVERGLAPTTDTQYF
>TRBJ2-5|-|TRBV3-1|-
TGTGCCAGCAGCCAAGTCGGGGTAGCTCAAGAGACCCAGTACTTC
CASSQVGVAQETQYF
>TRBJ2-3|-|TRBV11-2|TRBD2
TGTGCCAGCAGCCCGGGGACTAGCGGAGCAGATACGCAGTATTTT
CASSPGTSGADTQYF
>TRBJ1-2|once|TRBV5-4|-
TGTGCCAGCAGCTCAGACTTCAGCTATGGCTACACCTTC
CASSSDFSYGYTF
>TRBJ2-7|-|TRBV20-1|TRBD1
TGCAGTGCTCTTGGACAGGGCGGGGAGCAGTACTTC
CSALGQGGEQYF
>TRBJ1-5|-|TRBV3-1|-
TGTGCCAGCAGCCAAGATGAGGATGCACCCCAGCATTTT
CASSQDEDAPQHF
>TRBJ2-3|-|TRBV29-1|-
TGCAGCGTGGCGGGTCAAATCACAGATACGCAGTATTTT
CSVAGQITDTQYF
>TRBJ2-3|-|TRBV6-5|TRBD1
TGTGCCAGCAGTTACCCTATCCGGGACAGGGGCGTCCTGTTTAGCACAGATACGCAGTATTTT
CASSYPIRDRGVLFSTDTQYF
>TRBJ2-2|-|TRBV19|-
TGTGCCAGTAGTGTCACAGGCCCCGGCCCCGGGGAGCTGTTTTTT
CASSVTGPGPGELFF
>TRBJ1-5|-|TRBV6-1|-
TGTGCCAGCACCCCCCTTGGGAAGGGGACCGATCAGCCCCAGCATTTT
CASTPLGKGTDQPQHF
>TRBJ1-5|-|TRBV10-2|TRBD1
TGCGCCAGCAGTGAGACAGGGGGCTGGCAGCCCCAGCATTTT
CASSETGGWQPQHF
>TRBJ2-4|-|TRBV20-1|-
TGCAGTGCTAGAGATGGCTTAGGGGTAGTCAAAAACATTCAGTACTTC
CSARDGLGVVKNIQYF
>TRBJ2-7|once|TRBV2|TRBD2
TGTGCCAGCTCGGGACTAGCGGGAGGCGAGCAGTACTTC
CASSGLAGGEQYF
>TRBJ2-7|-|TRBV20-1|TRBD2
TGCAGTGCTTTCCCCCGCTTATCGAAGCGGGAGGTCTCCTACGAGCAGTACTTC
CSAFPRLSKREVSYEQYF
>TRBJ2-4|-|TRBV28|TRBD1
TGTGCCAGCAGTCACAGGGGGTTTGCCAAAAACATTCAGTACTTC
CASSHRGFAKNIQYF
>TRBJ1-1|once|TRBV20-1|-
TGCAGTGCCGTAGGGGCCACTACTGTCTCTGAAGCTTTCTTT
CSAVGATTVSEAFF
>TRBJ1-5|-|TRBV6-1|TRBD1
TGTGCCAGCAGTGAGGGACAGGGGCTAAATCAGCCCCAGCATTTT
CASSEGQGLNQPQHF
>TRBJ2-7|-|TRBV6-2/TRBV6-3|TRBD2
TGTGCCAGCGGAGTTAAGAAGACTAGCGGGACCTCTTACGAGCAGTACTTC
CASGVKKTSGTSYEQYF
>TRBJ2-5|-|TRBV11-2|-
TGTGCCAGCAGCTTTGCAGGGGGGCAAGAGACCCAGTACTTC
CASSFAGGQETQYF
>TRBJ1-2|-|TRBV6-2/TRBV6-3|-
TGTGCCACGAGGTCCCCGACGGAACGGCTTCTCGGCTACACCTTC
CATRSPTERLLGYTF
>TRBJ2-2|-|TRBV19|-
TGTGCCAGTAGTATTCCGGGACGTGTGGCCGGGGAGCTGTTTTTT
CASSIPGRVAGELFF
>TRBJ2-7|-|TRBV29-1|-
TGCAGCGTCCGGGACACTAGTCTTAGCGAGCAGTACTTC
CSVRDTSLSEQYF
>TRBJ1-1|-|TRBV30|-
TGTGCCTGGAGGGGCAACACTGAAGCTTTCTTT
CAWRGNTEAFF
>TRBJ1-1|once|TRBV7-9|-
TGTGCCAGCAGCCCGCTAAATGAAGCTTTCTTT
CASSPLNEAFF
>TRBJ2-1|-|TRBV20-1|-
TGCAGTGCTAGAAGGCTAGCGACTTCCTACAATGAGCAGTTCTTC
CSARRLATSYNEQFF
>TRBJ2-6|-|TRBV30|-
TGTGCCTGGAGTCCGGGAGCTGGGGCCAACGTCCTGACTTTC
CAWSPGAGANVLTF
>TRBJ2-7|-|TRBV20-1|-
TGCAGTGCCCCGGCCTTGGGAGACCCCTACGAGCAGTACTTC
CSAPALGDPYEQYF
>TRBJ2-1|-|TRBV7-9|TRBD2
TGTGCCAGCAGCTCTAGCGGGAGGATGGGGAATGAGCAGTTCTTC
CASSSSGRMGNEQFF
>TRBJ2-7|-|TRBV29-1|-
TGCAGCGTTGGGGGTTTCGACGAGCAGTACTTC
CSVGGFDEQYF